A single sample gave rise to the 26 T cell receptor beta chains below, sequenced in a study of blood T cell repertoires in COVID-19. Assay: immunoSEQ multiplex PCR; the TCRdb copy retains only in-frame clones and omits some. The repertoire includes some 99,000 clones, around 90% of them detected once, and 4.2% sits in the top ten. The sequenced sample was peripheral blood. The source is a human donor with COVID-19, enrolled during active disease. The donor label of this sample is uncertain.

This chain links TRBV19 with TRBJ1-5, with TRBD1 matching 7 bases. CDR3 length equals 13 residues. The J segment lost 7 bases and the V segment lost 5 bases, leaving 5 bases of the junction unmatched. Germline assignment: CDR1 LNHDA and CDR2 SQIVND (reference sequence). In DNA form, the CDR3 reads TGTGCCAGTAGTGGTACAGGGGTACAGCCCCAGCATTTT. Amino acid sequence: CASSGTGVQPQHF.

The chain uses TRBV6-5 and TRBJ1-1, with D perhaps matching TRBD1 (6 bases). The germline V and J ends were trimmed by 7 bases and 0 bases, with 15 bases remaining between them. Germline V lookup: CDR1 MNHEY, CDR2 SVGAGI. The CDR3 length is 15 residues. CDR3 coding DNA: TGTGCCAGCATCCCCTACGGACAGCTGAACACTGAAGCTTTCTTT. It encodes CASIPYGQLNTEAFF.

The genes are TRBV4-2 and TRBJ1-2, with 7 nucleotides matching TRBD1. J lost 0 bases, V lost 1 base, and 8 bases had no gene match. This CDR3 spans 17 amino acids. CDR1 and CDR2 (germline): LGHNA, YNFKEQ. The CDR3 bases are TGTGCCAGCAGCCAAGCCGGGACAGCCCTCACTAACTATGGCTACACCTTC. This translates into CASSQAGTALTNYGYTF.

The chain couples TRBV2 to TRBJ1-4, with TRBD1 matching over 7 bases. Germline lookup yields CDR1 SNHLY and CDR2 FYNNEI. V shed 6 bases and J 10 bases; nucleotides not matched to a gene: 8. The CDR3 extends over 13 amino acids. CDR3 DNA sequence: TGTGCCAGCAGCGGTCGGACAGGACCAAAACTGTTTTTT. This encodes CASSGRTGPKLFF. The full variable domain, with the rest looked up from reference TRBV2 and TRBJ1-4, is EPEVTQTPSHQVTQMGQEVILRCVPISNHLYFYWYRQILGQKVEFLVSFYNNEISEKSEIFDDQFSVERPDGSNFTLKIRSTKLEDSAMYFCASSGRTGPKLFFGSGTQLSVL.

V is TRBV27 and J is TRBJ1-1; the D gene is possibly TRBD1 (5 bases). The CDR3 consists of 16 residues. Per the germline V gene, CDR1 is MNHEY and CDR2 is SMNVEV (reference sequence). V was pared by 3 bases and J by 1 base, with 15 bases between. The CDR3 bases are TGTGCCAGCAGTTTTTGGCAGGGAAGGCCGAACACTGAAGCTTTCTTT. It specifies CASSFWQGRPNTEAFF.

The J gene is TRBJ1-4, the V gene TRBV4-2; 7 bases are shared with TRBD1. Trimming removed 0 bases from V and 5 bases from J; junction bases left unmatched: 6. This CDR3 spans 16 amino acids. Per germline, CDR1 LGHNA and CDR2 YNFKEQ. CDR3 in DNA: TGTGCCAGCAGCCAAGACCGGGACAGTGGGAATGAAAAACTGTTTTTT. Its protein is CASSQDRDSGNEKLFF.

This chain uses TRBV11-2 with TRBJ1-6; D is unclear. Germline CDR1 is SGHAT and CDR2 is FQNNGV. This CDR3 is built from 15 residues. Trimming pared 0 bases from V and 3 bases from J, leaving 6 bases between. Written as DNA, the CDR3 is TGTGCCAGCAGCTTAGACAGTAACTATAATTCACCCCTCCACTTT. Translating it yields CASSLDSNYNSPLHF.

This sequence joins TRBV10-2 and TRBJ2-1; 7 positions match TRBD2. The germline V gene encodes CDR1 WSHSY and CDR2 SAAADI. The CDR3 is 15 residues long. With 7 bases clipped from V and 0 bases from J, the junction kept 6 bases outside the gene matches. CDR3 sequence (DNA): TGCGCCAGCAACGTTTTAGCGGGCTCCTACAATGAGCAGTTCTTC. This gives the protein CASNVLAGSYNEQFF.

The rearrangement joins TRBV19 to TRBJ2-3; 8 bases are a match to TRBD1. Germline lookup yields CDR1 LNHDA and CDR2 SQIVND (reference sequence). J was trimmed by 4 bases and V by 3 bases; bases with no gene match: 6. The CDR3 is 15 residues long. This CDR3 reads CASSIGRGRPDTQYF. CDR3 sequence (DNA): TGTGCCAGTAGTATCGGCAGGGGGCGCCCAGATACGCAGTATTTT.

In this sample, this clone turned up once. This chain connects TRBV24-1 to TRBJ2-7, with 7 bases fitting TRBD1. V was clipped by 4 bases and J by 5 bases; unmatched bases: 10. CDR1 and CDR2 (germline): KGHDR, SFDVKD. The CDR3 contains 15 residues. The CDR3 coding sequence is TGTGCCACCAGTGAAACCGGGACAGAGACGGACGAGCAGTACTTC. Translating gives CATSETGTETDEQYF.

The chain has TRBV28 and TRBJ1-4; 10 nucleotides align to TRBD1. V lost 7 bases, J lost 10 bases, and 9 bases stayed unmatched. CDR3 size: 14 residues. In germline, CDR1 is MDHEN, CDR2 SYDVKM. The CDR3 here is CASITGTGVGKLFF. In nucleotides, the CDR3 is TGTGCCAGCATTACCGGGACAGGGGTCGGAAAACTGTTTTTT.

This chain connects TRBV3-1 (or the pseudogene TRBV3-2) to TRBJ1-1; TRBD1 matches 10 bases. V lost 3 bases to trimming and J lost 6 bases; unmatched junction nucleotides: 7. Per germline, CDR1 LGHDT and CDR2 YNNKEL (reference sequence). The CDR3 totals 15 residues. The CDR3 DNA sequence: TGTGCCAGCAGCCACCGACAGGGGGCGAGGGCTGAAGCTTTCTTT. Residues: CASSHRQGARAEAFF.

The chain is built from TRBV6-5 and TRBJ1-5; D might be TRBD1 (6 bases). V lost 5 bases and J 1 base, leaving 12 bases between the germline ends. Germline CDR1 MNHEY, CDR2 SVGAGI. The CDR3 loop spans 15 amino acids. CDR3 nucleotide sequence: TGTGCCAGCAGTCTCATAGGGGGAAGCAATCAGCCCCAGCATTTT. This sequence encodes CASSLIGGSNQPQHF.

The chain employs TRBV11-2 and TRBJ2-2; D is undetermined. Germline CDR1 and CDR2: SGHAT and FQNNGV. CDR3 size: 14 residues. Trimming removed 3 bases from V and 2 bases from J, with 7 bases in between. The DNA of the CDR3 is TGTGCCAGCAGCTTCACAGCAAACACCGGGGAGCTGTTTTTT. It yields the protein CASSFTANTGELFF.

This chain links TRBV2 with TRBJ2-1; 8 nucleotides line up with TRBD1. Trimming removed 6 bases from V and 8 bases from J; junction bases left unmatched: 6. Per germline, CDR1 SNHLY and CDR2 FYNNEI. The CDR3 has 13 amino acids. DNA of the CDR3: TGTGCCAGCAGCGCGGACAGGGCTTATGAGCAGTTCTTC. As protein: CASSADRAYEQFF.

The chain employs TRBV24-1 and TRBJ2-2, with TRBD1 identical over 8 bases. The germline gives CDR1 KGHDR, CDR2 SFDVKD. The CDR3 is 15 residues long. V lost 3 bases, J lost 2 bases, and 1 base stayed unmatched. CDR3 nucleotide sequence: TGTGCCACCAGTGATGGACAGGGAAACACCGGGGAGCTGTTTTTT. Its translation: CATSDGQGNTGELFF.

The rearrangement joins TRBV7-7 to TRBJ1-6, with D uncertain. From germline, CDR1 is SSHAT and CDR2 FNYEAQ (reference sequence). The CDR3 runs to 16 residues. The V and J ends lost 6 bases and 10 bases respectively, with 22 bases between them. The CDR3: CASSARSSRGRSPLHF. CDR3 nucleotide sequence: TGTGCCAGCAGTGCTAGGTCCTCGCGGGGTCGATCACCCCTCCACTTT.

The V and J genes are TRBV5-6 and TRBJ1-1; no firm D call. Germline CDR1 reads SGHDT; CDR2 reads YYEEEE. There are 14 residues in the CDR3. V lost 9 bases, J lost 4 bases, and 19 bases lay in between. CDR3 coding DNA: TGTGCCACCCCCGAGGGTACAAGTGGCACTGAAGCTTTCTTT. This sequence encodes CATPEGTSGTEAFF.

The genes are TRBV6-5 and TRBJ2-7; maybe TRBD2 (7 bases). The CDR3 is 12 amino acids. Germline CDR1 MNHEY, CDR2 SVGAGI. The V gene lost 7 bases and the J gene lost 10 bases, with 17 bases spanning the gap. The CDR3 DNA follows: TGTGCCAGCAAAGAAGGAGGGGGGGTACAGTACTTC. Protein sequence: CASKEGGGVQYF.

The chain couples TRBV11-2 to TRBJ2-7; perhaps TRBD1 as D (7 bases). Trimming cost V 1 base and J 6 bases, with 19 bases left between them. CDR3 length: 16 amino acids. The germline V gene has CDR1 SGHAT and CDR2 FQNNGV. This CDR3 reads CASSLVGGETGLEQYF. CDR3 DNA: TGTGCCAGCAGCTTAGTGGGCGGGGAGACAGGGCTCGAGCAGTACTTC.

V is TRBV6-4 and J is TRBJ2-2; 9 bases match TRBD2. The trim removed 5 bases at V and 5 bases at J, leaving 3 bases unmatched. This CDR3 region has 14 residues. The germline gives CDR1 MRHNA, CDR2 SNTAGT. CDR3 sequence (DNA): TGTGCCAGCAGTCAGCGGGGGGTAACCGGGGAGCTGTTTTTT. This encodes CASSQRGVTGELFF.

The chain's CDR3 is CASSYGTPSYEQYF. The CDR3 coding sequence is TGTGCCAGCAGTTACGGGACTCCCTCCTACGAGCAGTACTTC. The chain uses TRBV28 and TRBJ2-7; possible D gene TRBD2, 6 bases. Trimming pared 4 bases from V and 0 bases from J, leaving 10 bases between. This CDR3 is built from 14 residues. Germline V gene data show CDR1 as MDHEN and CDR2 as SYDVKM.

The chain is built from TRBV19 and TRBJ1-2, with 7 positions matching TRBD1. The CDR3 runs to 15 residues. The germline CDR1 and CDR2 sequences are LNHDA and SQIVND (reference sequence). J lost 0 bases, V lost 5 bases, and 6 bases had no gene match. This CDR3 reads CASSVQGIANYGYTF. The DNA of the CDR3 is TGTGCCAGTAGTGTACAGGGGATAGCTAACTATGGCTACACCTTC.

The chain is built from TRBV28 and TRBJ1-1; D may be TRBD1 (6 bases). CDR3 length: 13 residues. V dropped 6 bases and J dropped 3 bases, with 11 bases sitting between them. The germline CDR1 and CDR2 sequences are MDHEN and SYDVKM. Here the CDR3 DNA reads TGTGCCAGCAGGGCCCCAGGGGACACTGAAGCTTTCTTT. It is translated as CASRAPGDTEAFF.

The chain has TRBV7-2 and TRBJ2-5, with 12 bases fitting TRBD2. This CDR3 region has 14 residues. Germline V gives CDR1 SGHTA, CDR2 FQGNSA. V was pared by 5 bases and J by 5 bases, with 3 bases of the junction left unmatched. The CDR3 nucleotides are TGTGCCAGCAGCCTTACTAGCGGGGGGGAGACCCAGTACTTC. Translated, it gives CASSLTSGGETQYF.

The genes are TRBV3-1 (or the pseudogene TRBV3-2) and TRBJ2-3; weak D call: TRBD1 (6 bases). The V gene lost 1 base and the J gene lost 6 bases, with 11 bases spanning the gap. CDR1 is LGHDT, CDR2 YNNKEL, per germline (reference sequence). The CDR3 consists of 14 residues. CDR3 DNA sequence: TGTGCCAGCAGCCAAGTGGGGGCAGGGGATACGCAGTATTTT. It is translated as CASSQVGAGDTQYF.